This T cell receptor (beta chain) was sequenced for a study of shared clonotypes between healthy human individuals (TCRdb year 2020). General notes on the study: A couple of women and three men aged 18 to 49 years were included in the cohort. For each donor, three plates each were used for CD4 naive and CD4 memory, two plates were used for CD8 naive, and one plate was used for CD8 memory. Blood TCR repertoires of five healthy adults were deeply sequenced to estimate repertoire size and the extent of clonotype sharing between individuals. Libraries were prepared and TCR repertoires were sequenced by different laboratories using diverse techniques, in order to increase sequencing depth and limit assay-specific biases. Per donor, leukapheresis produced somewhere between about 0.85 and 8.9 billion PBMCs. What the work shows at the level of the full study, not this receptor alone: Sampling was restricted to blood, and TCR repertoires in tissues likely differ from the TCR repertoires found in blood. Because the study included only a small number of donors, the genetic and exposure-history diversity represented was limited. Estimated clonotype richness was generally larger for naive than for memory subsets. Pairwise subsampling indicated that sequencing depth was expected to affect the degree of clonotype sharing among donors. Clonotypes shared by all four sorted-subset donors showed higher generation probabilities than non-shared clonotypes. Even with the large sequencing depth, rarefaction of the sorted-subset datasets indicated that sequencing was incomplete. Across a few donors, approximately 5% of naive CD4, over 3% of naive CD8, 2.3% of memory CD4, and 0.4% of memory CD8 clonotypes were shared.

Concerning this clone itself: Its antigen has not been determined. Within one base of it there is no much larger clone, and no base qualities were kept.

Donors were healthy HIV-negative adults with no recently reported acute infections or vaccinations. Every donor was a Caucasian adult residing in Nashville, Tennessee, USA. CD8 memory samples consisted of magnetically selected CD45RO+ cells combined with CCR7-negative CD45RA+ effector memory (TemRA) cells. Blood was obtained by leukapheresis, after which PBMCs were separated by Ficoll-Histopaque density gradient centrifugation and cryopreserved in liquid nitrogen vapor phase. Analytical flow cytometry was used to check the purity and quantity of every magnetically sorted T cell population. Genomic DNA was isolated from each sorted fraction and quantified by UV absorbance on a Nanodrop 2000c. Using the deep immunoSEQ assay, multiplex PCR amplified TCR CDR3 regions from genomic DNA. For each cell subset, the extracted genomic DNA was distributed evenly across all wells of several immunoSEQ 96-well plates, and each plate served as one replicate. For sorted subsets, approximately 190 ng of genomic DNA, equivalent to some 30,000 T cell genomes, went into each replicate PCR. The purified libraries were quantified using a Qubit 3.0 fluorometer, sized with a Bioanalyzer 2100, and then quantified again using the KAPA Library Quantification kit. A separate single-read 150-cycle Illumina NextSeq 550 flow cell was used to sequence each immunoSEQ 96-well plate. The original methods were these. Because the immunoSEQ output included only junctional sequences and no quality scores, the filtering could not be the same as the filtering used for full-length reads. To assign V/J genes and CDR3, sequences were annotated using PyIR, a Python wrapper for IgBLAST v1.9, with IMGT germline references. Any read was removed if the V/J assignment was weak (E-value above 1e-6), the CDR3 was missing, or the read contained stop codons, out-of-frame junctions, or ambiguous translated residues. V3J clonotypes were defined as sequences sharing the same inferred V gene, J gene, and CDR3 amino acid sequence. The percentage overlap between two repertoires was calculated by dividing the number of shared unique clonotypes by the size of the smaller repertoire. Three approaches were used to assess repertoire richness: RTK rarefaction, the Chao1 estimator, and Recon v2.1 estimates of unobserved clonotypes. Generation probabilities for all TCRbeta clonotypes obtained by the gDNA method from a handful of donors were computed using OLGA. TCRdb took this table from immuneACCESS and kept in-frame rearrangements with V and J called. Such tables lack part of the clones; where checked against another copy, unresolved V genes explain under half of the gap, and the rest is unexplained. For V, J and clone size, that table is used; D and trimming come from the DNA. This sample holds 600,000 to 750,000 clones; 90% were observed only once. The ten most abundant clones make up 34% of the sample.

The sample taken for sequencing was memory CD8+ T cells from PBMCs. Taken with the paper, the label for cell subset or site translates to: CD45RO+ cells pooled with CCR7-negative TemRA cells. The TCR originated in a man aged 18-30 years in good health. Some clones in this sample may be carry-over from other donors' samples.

In nucleotide form, the sequence is TGTGCCAGCAGTCCCCTCGTGGACAATGAGCAGTTCTTC. This translates into CASSPLVDNEQFF. The V and J segments used are TRBV27 and TRBJ2-1; no confident D gene assignment can be made. The CDR3 holds 13 amino acids from the cysteine to the phenylalanine. Just the 39-base CDR3 DNA is kept, in frame starting at base 1. Via the germline V gene (reference sequence), CDR1 is MNHEY and CDR2 SMNVEV. The junction shows trimming of 5 bases on V and 5 bases on J, plus 10 bases between the germline ends.